The clone carrying this T cell receptor beta chain was counted a few times. Its specificity is not known. J gave up 10 bases and V 1 base, and 6 bases lay outside the gene matches. Germline V CDR1 and CDR2: SGHTA, FQGNSA. The CDR3 has 14 amino acids. The data were taken from a study of cytomegalovirus exposure and HLA in healthy donors. Overall study findings and caveats: In a later analysis, TCR beta V- and J-gene trimming was associated with a missense DCLRE1C variant. With further analysis later on, most CMV-associated TCR beta chains appeared HLA-restricted. Investigators reported over 150 TCR beta chains as tied to cytomegalovirus.

PCR amplification relied on 60 Vbeta primers (plus 13 Jbeta primers). Authors' processing steps: Approximately 87 million unique TCR beta chains, 9 million to 11 million shared, were counted in a later analysis. The assay was immunoSEQ multiplex PCR, and TCRdb's table has in-frame clones only and misses some. V and J calls and clone size are copied from that table; D and trimming were computed from the DNA. The table shows approximately 140,000 clones, with roughly 77% occurring only once. This sequence originates from a man aged 25 to 40 in good health and CMV-seronegative. The chain employs TRBV7-2 and TRBJ1-4, with 7 bases that match TRBD1. Material for sequencing was PBMCs. CDR3 sequence reads: CASSLGRQGGKLFF. For the CDR3, the DNA is TGTGCCAGCAGCTTAGGCCGACAGGGAGGAAAACTGTTTTTT.